This T cell receptor (beta chain) was documented in a study of identifying expanded T cells in peripheral blood. Profiling relied on immunoSEQ multiplex PCR, and the TCRdb table lists in-frame clones only, not all of them. The sample lists tens of thousands of clones; about 91% were seen once. Germline lookup yields CDR1 SGHTA and CDR2 FQGNSA. The CDR3 spans 15 residues. The V and J ends lost 4 bases and 7 bases, in that order; junction bases with no gene match: 9. This chain joins TRBV7-2 and TRBJ2-7; 11 nucleotides match TRBD2. The sample comprised blood. The receptor was derived from a person aged 18 to 70 in good health. CDR3 nucleotide sequence: TGTGCCAGCAGCTCGGGACTAGCGGAGGTCGGAGAGCAGTACTTC. It encodes CASSSGLAEVGEQYF.